The clone carrying this TCR beta chain was observed a handful of times. In the source study's methods: The assay estimated nucleated cells by amplifying reference gene primers. TCRdb's copy holds only in-frame clones and misses some; the assay was immunoSEQ multiplex PCR. The V and J calls and clone size are taken from that table; D and trimming were inferred from the DNA. In the table there are roughly 300,000 clones, 81% of which are singletons. Germline CDR1 is SGHTA and CDR2 is FQGNSA. Deletions cut 1 base from V and 4 bases from J, with 5 bases between. This CDR3 has 13 amino acids. This record comes from a study of blood T cell repertoires in COVID-19. The wider study: Sources were T cells, B-cell-depleted T cells, or PBMCs; the material itself was cDNA or gDNA.

The sequence came from an older woman with active or convalescent COVID-19. J is TRBJ1-3 and V is TRBV7-2; D unclear. The specimen was peripheral blood. In DNA form, the CDR3 reads TGTGCCAGCAGCTTAGAAGCGGGAAACACCATATATTTT. It specifies CASSLEAGNTIYF.